These 32 T cell receptor beta chains originate from one sample sequenced in a study of response to subunit inactivated influenza vaccine. Via MiXCR, TCRdb re-called the RT-PCR reads, giving one row per CDR3 protein. The sample carries hundreds of thousands of distinct CDR3 sequences, around 18% recorded once. This specimen consisted of PBMCs from blood, obtained approximately 5 days after vaccination. These TCRs come from a man aged 50 to 60 who received an inactivated influenza vaccine.

V usage is TRBV20-1 and J usage is TRBJ1-4; possible D gene TRBD1, 5 bases. Germline lookup yields CDR1 DFQATT and CDR2 SNEGSKA (reference sequence). V was shortened by 1 base and J by 8 bases, with 11 bases between the two germline ends. The CDR3 extends over 13 amino acids. The CDR3 nucleotides read TGCAGTGCTAGAGTGCAGGGAGAGGAAAAACTGTTTTTT. Its protein is CSARVQGEEKLFF.

This clonotype was observed a few times. The chain carries TRBV7-2 and TRBJ2-1; 13 bases are a match to TRBD2. Looked up from germline, CDR1 is SGHTA and CDR2 is FQGNSA. V shed 4 bases, J shed 9 bases, and the junction held 9 bases outside the gene matches. CDR3 length: 16 residues. CDR3 sequence (DNA): TGTGCCAGCAGCTCGGCTGGACTAGCGGGGGTGCGTGAGCAGTTCTTC. Residues: CASSSAGLAGVREQFF.

There are a few counts of this clonotype. The V and J genes are TRBV24-1 and TRBJ2-5; D not certain. Germline CDR1 KGHDR, CDR2 SFDVKD. This CDR3 is 15 amino acids long. Trimming took off 3 bases at V and 2 bases at J, with 12 bases between the two ends. CDR3 DNA sequence: TGTGCCACCAGTGATCCCCGGACGGCTCAAGAGACCCAGTACTTC. Translated, it gives CATSDPRTAQETQYF.

The V and J genes are TRBV15 and TRBJ2-3; D remains ambiguous. The CDR3 has 13 amino acids. Trimming shortened V by 5 bases and J by 14 bases, and 20 bases separated the two germline ends. The germline CDR1 and CDR2 sequences are LNHNV and YYDKDF (reference sequence). As DNA, the CDR3 is TGTGCCACCAGCCCGCGCTCCCGGACCAAACGGTATTTT. Its translation is CATSPRSRTKRYF. Using reference TRBV15 and TRBJ2-3 for the parts outside the CDR3, the full variable domain is DAMVIQNPRYQVTQFGKPVTLSCSQTLNHNVMYWYQQKSSQAPKLLFHYYDKDFNNEADTPDNFQSRRPNTSFCFLDIRSPGLGDTAMYLCATSPRSRTKRYFGPGTRLTVL.

The gene calls are TRBV20-1 and TRBJ2-7; possible D gene TRBD2, 5 bases. There are 13 residues in the CDR3. V shed 5 bases and J shed 0 bases, with 11 bases lying between them. The germline CDR1 and CDR2 sequences are DFQATT and SNEGSKA (reference sequence). The CDR3 nucleotides are TGCAGTGCTCAGATTGGGAGCTCCTACGAGCAGTACTTC. Translation: CSAQIGSSYEQYF.

The chain joins TRBV20-1 to TRBJ2-1; TRBD2 matches at 10 bases. V lost 3 bases to trimming and J lost 7 bases; unmatched junction nucleotides: 9. The germline gives CDR1 DFQATT, CDR2 SNEGSKA (reference sequence). The CDR3 contains 15 residues. The CDR3 sequence: CSASEPGLARNEQFF. CDR3 DNA: TGCAGTGCTAGTGAACCGGGACTAGCGCGGAATGAGCAGTTCTTC.

The J gene is TRBJ2-1, the V gene TRBV5-5; D is unclear. This CDR3 is 13 amino acids long. The V and J ends lost 0 bases and 7 bases respectively, with 8 bases between them. Germline V gene sequence: CDR1 SGHKS, CDR2 YYEKEE (reference sequence). The CDR3 spells CASSLVSVNEQFF. The DNA of the CDR3 is TGTGCCAGCAGCTTGGTGTCAGTAAATGAGCAGTTCTTC.

There are a few counts of this clonotype. The chain has TRBV20-1 and TRBJ2-1; 15 nucleotides agree with TRBD2. CDR1 is DFQATT, CDR2 SNEGSKA, per germline (reference sequence). The CDR3 extends over 16 amino acids. The junction had 16 bases not matched to a gene; V was cut back by 6 bases and J by 13 bases. The CDR3: CSAIAQGLAGGKGQFF. The CDR3 bases are TGCAGTGCAATAGCGCAGGGACTAGCGGGAGGAAAGGGTCAGTTCTTC.

The table lists this clonotype with a few counts. With a much larger clone just one base away, this may be a read error. This chain links TRBV5-4 with TRBJ2-1; 10 bases align to TRBD2. The CDR3 is 15 residues long. Per germline, CDR1 SGHNT and CDR2 YYREEE (reference sequence). The junction had 3 bases not matched to a gene; V was cut back by 5 bases and J by 1 base. The CDR3 spells CASSTSGKSYNEQFF. CDR3 coding DNA: TGTGCCAGCAGTACTAGCGGGAAGTCCTACAATGAGCAGTTCTTC.

The V gene is TRBV7-6, the J gene TRBJ2-3; 7 nucleotides line up with TRBD1. With V trimmed by 1 base and J by 2 bases, 3 bases remained unmatched. CDR1 SGHVS and CDR2 FNYEAQ come from the germline V gene. The CDR3 sequence is 15 residues long. This chain's CDR3 is CASSLVQGNTDTQYF. The CDR3 DNA sequence: TGTGCCAGCAGCTTAGTACAGGGGAACACAGATACGCAGTATTTT. Based on the CDR3 plus reference TRBV7-6 and TRBJ2-3, the full variable domain is GAGVSQSPRYKVTKRGQDVALRCDPISGHVSLYWYRQALGQGPEFLTYFNYEAQQDKSGLPNDRFSAERPEGSISTLTIQRTEQRDSAMYRCASSLVQGNTDTQYFGPGTRLTVL.

This clonotype was picked up a small number of times. The chain uses TRBV4-2 and TRBJ2-7; 7 bases are shared with TRBD2. V gave up 0 bases and J gave up 1 base; unmatched junction bases: 6. Germline V gene lookup returns CDR1 LGHNA and CDR2 YNFKEQ. This CDR3 has 16 amino acids. CDR3: CASSQDASGTSYEQYF. The CDR3 DNA reads as TGTGCCAGCAGCCAAGATGCGAGCGGGACTTCCTACGAGCAGTACTTC.

The chain couples TRBV5-1 to TRBJ2-3; 8 bases agree with TRBD2. From germline, CDR1 is SGHRS and CDR2 YFSETQ. V shed 0 bases and J 1 base; nucleotides not matched to a gene: 4. CDR3 length: 16 residues. In nucleotides, the CDR3 is TGCGCCAGCAGCTTGGATACTAGCGGCCGCACAGATACGCAGTATTTT. It specifies CASSLDTSGRTDTQYF.

There are many counts of this clonotype. The chain recombines TRBV11-2 with TRBJ2-3, with D maybe TRBD2 (5 bases). V lost 3 bases and J 0 bases, leaving 10 bases between the germline ends. The CDR3 spans 15 residues. The germline CDR1 and CDR2 sequences are SGHAT and FQNNGV. CDR3 protein: CASSFAGRSTDTQYF. DNA of the CDR3: TGTGCCAGCAGCTTCGCGGGCAGAAGCACAGATACGCAGTATTTT.

The J gene is TRBJ2-3, the V gene TRBV20-1, with D uncertain. V was pared by 5 bases and J by 2 bases, with 17 bases between. The CDR3 length is 15 residues. Per germline, CDR1 DFQATT and CDR2 SNEGSKA (reference sequence). CDR3 amino acids: CSASHDGWYTDTQYF. The CDR3 nucleotides read TGCAGTGCTTCGCATGATGGGTGGTACACAGATACGCAGTATTTT.

V is TRBV7-8 and J is TRBJ2-7; TRBD1 agrees at 7 bases. The CDR3 contains 15 residues. The V gene's germline CDR1 is SGHVS and CDR2 FQNEAQ. V gave up 5 bases and J gave up 7 bases; unmatched junction bases: 14. Here the CDR3 DNA reads TGTGCCAGCAGCATACAAATGACAGGGTCCCTAGAGCAGTACTTC. Translating gives CASSIQMTGSLEQYF.

In its sample, this clonotype was seen a few times. V and J are TRBV12-3 or TRBV12-4 and TRBJ2-2; D not certain. This CDR3 region has 12 residues. The ends were cut back, 4 bases at V and 5 bases at J, with 5 bases in the middle. This CDR3 reads CASSSWTGELFF. The CDR3, as DNA: TGTGCCAGCAGTTCATGGACCGGGGAGCTGTTTTTT.

This clonotype was counted a few times. The chain has TRBV20-1 and TRBJ1-2, with D maybe TRBD1 (6 bases). This CDR3 has 15 residues. V lost 1 base to trimming and J lost 8 bases, with 20 bases between them. Germline V gives CDR1 DFQATT, CDR2 SNEGSKA (reference sequence). The CDR3 is CSARAPDAGGWGYTF. CDR3 nucleotides: TGCAGTGCTAGAGCCCCCGACGCGGGGGGCTGGGGCTACACCTTC.

This clonotype was recorded a few times. The chain combines TRBV5-4 with TRBJ1-4; maybe TRBD1 (5 bases). Trimming shortened V by 2 bases and J by 3 bases, and 11 bases separated the two germline ends. Germline V lookup: CDR1 SGHNT, CDR2 YYREEE (reference sequence). CDR3 size: 15 residues. The CDR3 loop is CASSFHGAANEKLFF. CDR3 sequence (DNA): TGTGCCAGCAGCTTTCACGGGGCGGCTAATGAAAAACTGTTTTTT.

In this sample, this clonotype turned up a few times. This chain joins TRBV6-1 and TRBJ2-1; no firm D call. V dropped 1 base and J dropped 15 bases, with 16 bases sitting between them. The V gene's germline CDR1 is MNHNS and CDR2 SASEGT. CDR3 length: 13 residues. CDR3 sequence: CASSEGATARLFF. DNA for the CDR3: TGTGCCAGCAGTGAAGGGGCGACGGCCCGCCTGTTCTTC.

DNA of the CDR3: TGCAGTGCTAGAGCCCAGGGGTTTAACACCGGGGAGCTGTTTTTT. This gives the protein CSARAQGFNTGELFF. The chain links TRBV20-1 to TRBJ2-2, with TRBD1 as a possible D gene (6 bases). Germline CDR1 DFQATT, CDR2 SNEGSKA (reference sequence). The CDR3 totals 15 residues. V was shortened by 1 base and J by 2 bases, with 11 bases between the two germline ends.

The chain has TRBV6-5 and TRBJ2-5; D is undetermined. CDR1 MNHEY and CDR2 SVGAGI come from the germline V gene. The CDR3 sequence is 14 residues long. Trimming cost V 2 bases and J 3 bases, with 10 bases left between them. CDR3 sequence (DNA): TGTGCCAGCAGTTACAATAGAAGAGAAGAGACCCAGTACTTC. Its translation is CASSYNRREETQYF.

The chain is built from TRBV12-3 or TRBV12-4 and TRBJ2-3, with D possibly matching TRBD2 (6 bases). CDR3 length: 14 residues. The germline V and J ends were trimmed by 7 bases and 7 bases, with 18 bases remaining between them. For the CDR3, the DNA is TGTGCCAGCACGACGACGTCGGGGGTTCATACGCAGTATTTT. Protein product: CASTTTSGVHTQYF.

This clonotype was counted a few times. The rearrangement uses TRBV24-1 and TRBJ2-2; 8 positions agree with TRBD1. The CDR3 loop spans 14 amino acids. In germline, CDR1 is KGHDR, CDR2 SFDVKD. V lost 4 bases to trimming and J lost 3 bases; unmatched junction nucleotides: 0. CDR3 amino acids: CATSDRGHTGELFF. As DNA, the CDR3 is TGTGCCACCAGTGACAGGGGGCACACCGGGGAGCTGTTTTTT.

The chain joins TRBV6-5 to TRBJ1-5, with 8 bases fitting TRBD1. In germline, CDR1 is MNHEY, CDR2 SVGAGI. This CDR3 is built from 17 residues. Trimming removed 4 bases from V and 3 bases from J; junction bases left unmatched: 11. CDR3 nucleotide sequence: TGTGCCAGCAGTTCGGACCAGACAGGGGTCATCAATCAGCCCCAGCATTTT. Translated: CASSSDQTGVINQPQHF.

This clonotype was counted at least ten times. The rearrangement joins TRBV14 to TRBJ2-1, with 9 positions matching TRBD2. This CDR3 contains 15 residues. Germline assignment: CDR1 SGHDN and CDR2 FVKESK. The J segment lost 3 bases and the V segment lost 4 bases, leaving 4 bases of the junction unmatched. The CDR3 protein is CASSLGLAYYNEQFF. The CDR3 bases are TGTGCCAGCAGCCTGGGACTAGCCTACTACAATGAGCAGTTCTTC.

The CDR3: CASSLFRGQAGELFF. The DNA for the CDR3 is TGTGCCAGCAGCTTATTCAGGGGGCAGGCCGGGGAGCTGTTTTTT. The rearrangement links TRBV7-2 to TRBJ2-2; 8 nucleotides align to TRBD1. With V trimmed by 2 bases and J by 6 bases, 5 bases remained unmatched. This CDR3 comprises 15 residues. The germline V gene has CDR1 SGHTA and CDR2 FQGNSA.

In this sample, this clonotype turned up a few times. V is TRBV24-1 and J is TRBJ2-5; D is possibly TRBD2 (6 bases). V lost 9 bases and J 5 bases, leaving 21 bases between the germline ends. Germline loops: CDR1 KGHDR, CDR2 SFDVKD. The CDR3 has 15 amino acids. CDR3 in amino acids: CATSTSASGYETQYF. The CDR3 nucleotides read TGTGCCACCTCCACCAGTGCGAGCGGGTATGAGACCCAGTACTTC.

The chain joins TRBV12-3 or TRBV12-4 to TRBJ2-5, with D perhaps TRBD2 (6 bases). The V gene lost 5 bases and the J gene lost 6 bases, with 16 bases spanning the gap. This CDR3 has 14 residues. The CDR3, as DNA: TGTGCCAGCAGTACCGGGACTGGCTATCAGACCCAGTACTTC. Protein: CASSTGTGYQTQYF.

V and J are TRBV5-1 and TRBJ2-1; no definite D call. Germline V gives CDR1 SGHRS, CDR2 YFSETQ. This CDR3 has 12 residues. The V and J ends lost 1 base and 8 bases respectively, with 7 bases between them. CDR3 in DNA: TGCGCCAGCAGCTTGCTGGTTGATGAGCAGTTCTTC. Protein sequence: CASSLLVDEQFF.

This clonotype was counted only a few times. The chain uses TRBV27 and TRBJ1-1; D call uncertain. Per germline, CDR1 MNHEY and CDR2 SMNVEV (reference sequence). The CDR3 sequence is 15 residues long. V gave up 1 base and J gave up 4 bases, with 13 bases separating them. CDR3 in DNA: TGTGCCAGCAGTTTATTTGGTGGATGGGCCACTGAAGCTTTCTTT. It yields the protein CASSLFGGWATEAFF.

This clonotype occurred a few times. The chain has TRBV7-8 and TRBJ2-2; D gene unclear. Trimming left V 6 bases short and J 6 bases short, with 8 bases between. The CDR3 totals 12 residues. Germline lookup yields CDR1 SGHVS and CDR2 FQNEAQ. In nucleotides, the CDR3 is TGTGCCAGCAGTACCTTGTCCGGGGAGCTGTTTTTT. Its protein product is CASSTLSGELFF.

This clonotype has more than one count but fewer than ten. The chain recombines TRBV28 with TRBJ2-5; 7 bases are shared with TRBD1. CDR3 length: 16 residues. Per the germline V gene, CDR1 is MDHEN and CDR2 is SYDVKM. V was clipped by 5 bases and J by 5 bases; unmatched bases: 14. CDR3 loop: CASSSYRGYLVETQYF. CDR3 in DNA: TGTGCCAGCAGTAGTTACAGGGGATATTTGGTGGAGACCCAGTACTTC. The full variable domain, in which reference TRBV28 and TRBJ2-5 provide the parts outside the CDR3, is DVKVTQSSRYLVKRTGEKVFLECVQDMDHENMFWYRQDPGLGLRLIYFSYDVKMKEKGDIPEGYSVSREKKERFSLILESASTNQTSMYLCASSSYRGYLVETQYFGPGTRLLVL.